This is a list of T cell receptor beta chains from one sample in a study of human T cells and chemical hapten exposure. TCRdb processed the RACE reads anew with MiXCR; each CDR3 protein has one entry. The top ten hold just over 2.5% of the sample, which has roughly 380,000 distinct CDR3 sequences, approximately 5% seen once. This specimen consisted of whole blood, obtained in connection with sensitization to the hapten diphenylcyclopropenone (DPC). The source is a woman in her forties or fifties with alopecia areata. Some clones in this sample may be carry-over from other donors' samples. The CDR3 runs from the conserved cysteine through the conserved F or W. D genes are given only for firm matches. Clone size is shown for a subset of rows, as once, few, many or a class of expanded clone.

TRBV12-3/TRBV12-4	TRBJ2-6	-	many	CASSRGAPAGANVLTF	TGTGCCAGCAGCCGGGGAGCGCCGGCTGGGGCCAACGTCCTGACTTTC
TRBV6-2/TRBV6-3	TRBJ1-1	TRBD1	-	CASSYETGLEAFF	TGTGCCAGCAGTTACGAGACAGGGCTTGAAGCTTTCTTT
TRBV12-5	TRBJ1-2	-	many	CASGPSPGYGYTF	TGTGCTAGTGGTCCCTCCCCAGGGTATGGCTACACCTTC
TRBV11-2	TRBJ2-3	TRBD1	many	CASRILQGADTQYF	TGTGCCAGCAGGATCCTACAGGGGGCGGATACGCAGTATTTT
TRBV12-3/TRBV12-4	TRBJ1-1	TRBD1	-	CASRPYRGQGTEAFF	TGTGCCAGCAGACCTTACAGGGGTCAGGGCACTGAAGCTTTCTTT
TRBV30	TRBJ1-5	-	many	CAWSGGNQPQHF	TGTGCCTGGAGTGGTGGGAACCAGCCCCAGCATTTT
TRBV29-1	TRBJ2-1	TRBD2	many	CSVYSLAGDYNEQFF	TGCAGCGTTTACTCCCTAGCGGGAGACTACAATGAGCAGTTCTTC
TRBV4-3	TRBJ1-3	-	-	CASSPDGGPGNTIYF	TGCGCCAGCAGCCCAGATGGGGGACCTGGAAACACCATATATTTT
TRBV4-3	TRBJ2-3	-	many	CASSQEGRGLDTQYF	TGCGCCAGCAGCCAAGAAGGGAGGGGGCTAGATACGCAGTATTTT
TRBV7-2	TRBJ1-1	-	-	CASSLVLRGDTEAFF	TGTGCCAGCAGCTTAGTGCTTCGTGGGGACACTGAAGCTTTCTTT
TRBV24-1	TRBJ2-1	TRBD2	-	CATYSPTSGIHNEQFF	TGTGCCACCTATAGCCCCACTAGCGGGATTCACAATGAGCAGTTCTTC
TRBV19	TRBJ1-2	TRBD1	few	CASTLIQGASYGYTF	TGTGCCAGTACCCTAATACAGGGGGCGTCGTATGGCTACACCTTC
TRBV5-1	TRBJ2-5	-	many	CASSPPSQETQYF	TGCGCCAGCAGTCCTCCCTCCCAAGAGACCCAGTACTTC
TRBV28	TRBJ2-1	TRBD2	many	CASSPTSGYYNEQFF	TGTGCCAGCAGTCCGACTAGCGGGTACTACAATGAGCAGTTCTTC
TRBV5-1	TRBJ1-2	-	many	CASSFAQDGYTF	TGCGCCAGCAGCTTCGCACAGGATGGCTACACCTTC
TRBV12-3/TRBV12-4	TRBJ1-1	-	-	CASTFPGATEAFF	TGTGCCAGCACTTTTCCAGGGGCCACTGAAGCTTTCTTT
TRBV7-9	TRBJ1-1	-	-	CASSSRASRDTEAFF	TGTGCCAGCAGCTCGCGGGCCTCACGGGACACTGAAGCTTTCTTT
TRBV7-6	TRBJ1-4	-	many	CASSLAVAGPGGEKLFF	TGTGCCAGCAGCTTAGCGGTGGCAGGGCCCGGGGGTGAAAAACTGTTTTTT
TRBV12-5	TRBJ2-3	-	many	CASGLVSTDTQYF	TGTGCTAGTGGTTTGGTCAGCACAGATACGCAGTATTTT
TRBV14	TRBJ1-1	-	many	CASSQVRGGSEAFF	TGTGCCAGCAGCCAAGTGCGGGGCGGCTCTGAAGCTTTCTTT
TRBV3-1	TRBJ1-5	-	few	CASSHTGMGQPQHF	TGTGCCAGCAGCCACACGGGAATGGGGCAGCCCCAGCATTTT
TRBV12-3/TRBV12-4	TRBJ2-3	TRBD2	many	CASSWTSGEDTQYF	TGTGCCAGCAGTTGGACTAGCGGGGAGGATACGCAGTATTTT
TRBV28	TRBJ2-7	-	many	CASSGARGRVFEQYF	TGTGCCAGCAGTGGGGCCCGGGGGCGCGTCTTCGAGCAGTACTTC
TRBV9	TRBJ2-3	-	many	CASSAYTVRTDTQYF	TGTGCCAGCAGCGCCTACACGGTACGGACAGATACGCAGTATTTT
TRBV28	TRBJ1-2	TRBD1	few	CASSLSVTGGNYDGYTF	TGTGCCAGCAGTTTATCTGTCACAGGGGGCAATTATGATGGCTACACCTTC
TRBV6-2/TRBV6-3	TRBJ2-7	-	few	CASSYSRDRTYEQYF	TGTGCCAGCAGTTACTCGAGAGACCGGACCTACGAGCAGTACTTC
TRBV12-3/TRBV12-4	TRBJ2-7	-	many	CASSAELEYEQYF	TGTGCCAGCAGTGCCGAGCTAGAGTACGAGCAGTACTTC
TRBV28	TRBJ1-6	-	-	CASRGFTYNSPLHF	TGTGCCAGCAGGGGATTCACCTATAATTCACCCCTCCACTTT
TRBV28	TRBJ2-7	-	-	CASSFSGDYEQYF	TGTGCCAGCAGTTTTTCCGGAGACTACGAGCAGTACTTC
TRBV3-1	TRBJ1-3	-	many	CASSQQENTIYF	TGTGCCAGCAGCCAACAGGAAAACACCATATATTTT
TRBV20-1	TRBJ1-1	-	many	CSARDLFGQRGTEAFF	TGCAGTGCTAGAGATCTTTTCGGACAGAGAGGCACTGAAGCTTTCTTT
TRBV19	TRBJ2-1	TRBD2	few	CASSIGSGGADDEQFF	TGTGCCAGTAGTATTGGTAGCGGGGGGGCCGACGATGAGCAGTTCTTC
TRBV7-3	TRBJ1-5	-	many	CASTADGNQPQHF	TGTGCCAGCACTGCTGATGGCAATCAGCCCCAGCATTTT
TRBV20-1	TRBJ1-5	-	few	CSAAALSNQPQHF	TGCAGTGCTGCTGCCCTTAGCAATCAGCCCCAGCATTTT
TRBV29-1	TRBJ2-2	-	many	CSVDRVGELFF	TGCAGCGTTGACAGGGTCGGGGAGCTGTTTTTT
TRBV29-1	TRBJ2-2	TRBD2	few	CSVETSVGTGELFF	TGCAGCGTTGAAACTAGCGTAGGCACCGGGGAGCTGTTTTTT
TRBV10-3	TRBJ2-3	-	few	CAISPRGTTSTDTQYF	TGTGCCATCAGTCCCCGGGGAACTACTAGCACAGATACGCAGTATTTT
TRBV15	TRBJ2-1	-	few	CATSVRPGYNEQFF	TGTGCCACCAGCGTCAGACCAGGTTACAATGAGCAGTTCTTC
TRBV5-1	TRBJ2-3	TRBD2	few	CASTVAGQSTDTQYF	TGCGCCAGCACCGTAGCGGGACAAAGCACAGATACGCAGTATTTT
TRBV6-1	TRBJ1-2	-	-	CASSEILGEWGYTF	TGTGCCAGCAGTGAGATTCTGGGGGAGTGGGGCTACACCTTC
TRBV6-5	TRBJ1-1	-	many	CASSYGGRGTEAFF	TGTGCCAGCAGTTACGGGGGGCGCGGAACTGAAGCTTTCTTT
TRBV27	TRBJ2-7	TRBD2	few	CASSLGTRAYEQYF	TGTGCCAGCAGTTTAGGGACTAGGGCCTACGAGCAGTACTTC
TRBV20-1	TRBJ2-7	-	many	CSASPTSSYEQYF	TGCAGTGCTAGTCCAACAAGCTCCTACGAGCAGTACTTC